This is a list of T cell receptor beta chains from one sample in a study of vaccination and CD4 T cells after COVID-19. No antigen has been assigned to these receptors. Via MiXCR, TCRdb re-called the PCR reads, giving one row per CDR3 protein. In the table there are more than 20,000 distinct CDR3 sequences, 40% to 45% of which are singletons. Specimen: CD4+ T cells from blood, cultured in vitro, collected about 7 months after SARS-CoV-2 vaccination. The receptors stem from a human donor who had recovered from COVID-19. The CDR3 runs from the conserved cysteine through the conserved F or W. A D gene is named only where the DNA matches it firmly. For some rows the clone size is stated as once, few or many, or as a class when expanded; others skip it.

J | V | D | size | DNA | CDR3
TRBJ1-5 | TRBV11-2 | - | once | TGTGCCAGCAGCCCGACCTACACAGGGAGGAATCAGCCCCAGCATTTT | CASSPTYTGRNQPQHF
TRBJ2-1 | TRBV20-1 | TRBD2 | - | TGCAGTGCTAGAGATCGGATAGCGGGAGTATCTGAGCAGTTCTTC | CSARDRIAGVSEQFF
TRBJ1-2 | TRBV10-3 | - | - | TGTGCCATCAACCTGGACAGCAACAACTATGGCTACACCTTC | CAINLDSNNYGYTF
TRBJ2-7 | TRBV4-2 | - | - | TGTGCCAGCAGCCAAGATCCCGGGAGCTCCTACGAGCAGTACTTC | CASSQDPGSSYEQYF
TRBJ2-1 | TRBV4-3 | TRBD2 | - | TGCGCCAGCAGCCAAGATAGACTAGCTACCCCGTTCTTC | CASSQDRLATPFF
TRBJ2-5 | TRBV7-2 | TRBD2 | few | TGTGCCAGCAGCTTAGGACTAGCGGGGATGAGGGAGACCCAGTACTTC | CASSLGLAGMRETQYF
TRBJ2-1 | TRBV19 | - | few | TGTGCCAGTAACACTGGGAACCTCAATGAGCAGTTCTTC | CASNTGNLNEQFF
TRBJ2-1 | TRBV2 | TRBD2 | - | TGTGCCAGCAGTGAAGGTTTCGCCGCGGGAGGTACCTACAATGAGCAGTTCTTC | CASSEGFAAGGTYNEQFF
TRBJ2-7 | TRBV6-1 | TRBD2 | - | TGTGCCAGCAGCCGTGGACTAGGCGGGATATCCCACGAGCAGTACTTC | CASSRGLGGISHEQYF
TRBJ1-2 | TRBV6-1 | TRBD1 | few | TGTGCCAGTCTGGACAGGGGGAACTATGGCTACACCTTC | CASLDRGNYGYTF
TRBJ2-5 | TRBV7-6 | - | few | TGTGCCAGCAGCTTAGGAAAAGAGACCCAGTACTTC | CASSLGKETQYF
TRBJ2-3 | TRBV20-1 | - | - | TGCAGTGCTAGGGGGGGGCTAGCGGTCGAAGATACGCAGTATTTT | CSARGGLAVEDTQYF
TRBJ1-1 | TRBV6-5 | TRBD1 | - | TGTGCCAGCAGTTCCCGGACAGGGGGCGCTGAAGCTTTCTTT | CASSSRTGGAEAFF
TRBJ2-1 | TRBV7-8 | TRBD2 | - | TGTGCCAGCAGCTTAGGGGCTAGCGGGAGGGGCAATGAGCAGTTCTTC | CASSLGASGRGNEQFF
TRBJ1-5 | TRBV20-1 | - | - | TGCAGTGCTAGAAACAGGGTTAGCAATCAGCCCCAGCATTTT | CSARNRVSNQPQHF
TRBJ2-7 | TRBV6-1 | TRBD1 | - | TGTGCCAGCAGGCGACAGGGGGGTCCCTACGAGCAGTACTTC | CASRRQGGPYEQYF
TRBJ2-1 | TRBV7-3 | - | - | TGTGCCAGCAGCCCAAACCCAAGCTCCTACAATGAGCAGTTCTTC | CASSPNPSSYNEQFF
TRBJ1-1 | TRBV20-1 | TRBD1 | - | TGCAGTGCTAGGGAAGGGGGCCCAAACACTGAAGCTTTCTTT | CSAREGGPNTEAFF
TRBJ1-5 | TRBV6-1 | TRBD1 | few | TGTGCCAGCAGCCAAGACAGGGTACGTCAGCCCCAGCATTTT | CASSQDRVRQPQHF
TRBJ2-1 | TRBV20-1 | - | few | TGCAGTGCTGGGGACAAGACCTACAATGAGCAGTTCTTC | CSAGDKTYNEQFF
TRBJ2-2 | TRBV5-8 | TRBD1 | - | TGTGCCAGCAGCCGGACAGGGGACACCGGGGAGCTGTTTTTT | CASSRTGDTGELFF
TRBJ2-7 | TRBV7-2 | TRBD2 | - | TGTGCCAGCAGCTTAGTGTCTAGCGGGACCGAGCAGTACTTC | CASSLVSSGTEQYF